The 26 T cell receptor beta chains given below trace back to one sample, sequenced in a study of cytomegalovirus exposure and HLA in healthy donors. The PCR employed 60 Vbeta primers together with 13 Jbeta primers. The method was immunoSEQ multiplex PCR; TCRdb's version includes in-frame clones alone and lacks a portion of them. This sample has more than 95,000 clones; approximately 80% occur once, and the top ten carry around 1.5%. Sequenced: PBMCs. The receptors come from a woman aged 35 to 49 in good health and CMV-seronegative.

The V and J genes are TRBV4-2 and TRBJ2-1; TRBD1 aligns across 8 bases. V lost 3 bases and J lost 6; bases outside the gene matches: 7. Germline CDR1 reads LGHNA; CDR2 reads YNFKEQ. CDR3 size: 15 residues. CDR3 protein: CASSHVTGGINEQFF. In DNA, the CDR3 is TGTGCCAGCAGCCACGTAACAGGGGGTATCAATGAGCAGTTCTTC.

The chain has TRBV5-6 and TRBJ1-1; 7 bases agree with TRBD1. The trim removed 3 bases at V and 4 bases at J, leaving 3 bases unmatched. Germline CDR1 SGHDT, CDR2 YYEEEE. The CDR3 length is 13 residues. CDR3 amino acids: CASSSQGSTEAFF. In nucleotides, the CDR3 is TGTGCCAGCAGCTCACAGGGGTCCACTGAAGCTTTCTTT.

The DNA for the CDR3 is TGTGCCAGCAGCTCGGGGGGTCGAACCGAAAAACTGTTTTTT. Its protein product is CASSSGGRTEKLFF. The chain links TRBV5-8 to TRBJ1-4; D possibly corresponds to TRBD1 (5 bases). CDR3 length: 14 residues. The ends were cut back, 3 bases at V and 8 bases at J, with 14 bases in the middle. The germline V gene has CDR1 SGHTS and CDR2 YDEGEE.

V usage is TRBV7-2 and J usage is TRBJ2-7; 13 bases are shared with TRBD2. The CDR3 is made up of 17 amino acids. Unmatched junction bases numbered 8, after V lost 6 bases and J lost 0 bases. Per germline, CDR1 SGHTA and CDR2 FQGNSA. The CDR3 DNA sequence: TGTGCCAGCAGTCACCGACTAGCGGGAGGTCTCTCCTACGAGCAGTACTTC. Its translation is CASSHRLAGGLSYEQYF.

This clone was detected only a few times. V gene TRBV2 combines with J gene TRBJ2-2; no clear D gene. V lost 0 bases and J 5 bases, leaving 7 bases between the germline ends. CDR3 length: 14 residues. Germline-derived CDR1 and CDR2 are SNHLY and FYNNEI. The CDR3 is CASSEAQRTGELFF. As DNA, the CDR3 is TGTGCCAGCAGTGAAGCACAACGTACCGGGGAGCTGTTTTTT.

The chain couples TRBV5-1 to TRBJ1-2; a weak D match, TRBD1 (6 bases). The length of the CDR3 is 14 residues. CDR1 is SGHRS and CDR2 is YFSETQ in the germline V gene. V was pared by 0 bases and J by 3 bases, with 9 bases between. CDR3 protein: CASSLGRGDYGYTF. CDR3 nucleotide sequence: TGCGCCAGCAGCTTGGGCAGGGGCGACTATGGCTACACCTTC.

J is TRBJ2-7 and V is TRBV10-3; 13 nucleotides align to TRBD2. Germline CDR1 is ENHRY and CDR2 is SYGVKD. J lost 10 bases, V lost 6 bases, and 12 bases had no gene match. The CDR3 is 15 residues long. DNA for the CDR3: TGTGCCATCAGACCGTTGTCCGGGACTAGCGGGATCCAGTACTTC. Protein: CAIRPLSGTSGIQYF.

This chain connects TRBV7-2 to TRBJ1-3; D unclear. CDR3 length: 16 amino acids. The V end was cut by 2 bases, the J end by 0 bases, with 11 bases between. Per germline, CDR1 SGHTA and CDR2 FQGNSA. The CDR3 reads CASSLSPTLSGNTIYF. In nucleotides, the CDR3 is TGTGCCAGCAGCTTATCGCCTACTCTCTCTGGAAACACCATATATTTT.

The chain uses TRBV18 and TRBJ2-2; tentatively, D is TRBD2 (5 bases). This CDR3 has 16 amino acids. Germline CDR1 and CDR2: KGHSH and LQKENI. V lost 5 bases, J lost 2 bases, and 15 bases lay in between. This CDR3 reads CASSMVGITNTGELFF. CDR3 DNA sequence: TGTGCCAGCTCAATGGTCGGGATAACTAACACCGGGGAGCTGTTTTTT.

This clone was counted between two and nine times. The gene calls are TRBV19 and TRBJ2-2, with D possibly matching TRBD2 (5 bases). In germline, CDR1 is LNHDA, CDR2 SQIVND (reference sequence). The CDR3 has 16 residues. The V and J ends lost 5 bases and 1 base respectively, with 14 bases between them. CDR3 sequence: CASSPGRGGNTGELFF. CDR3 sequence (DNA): TGTGCCAGTAGTCCCGGCCGGGGTGGGAACACCGGGGAGCTGTTTTTT.

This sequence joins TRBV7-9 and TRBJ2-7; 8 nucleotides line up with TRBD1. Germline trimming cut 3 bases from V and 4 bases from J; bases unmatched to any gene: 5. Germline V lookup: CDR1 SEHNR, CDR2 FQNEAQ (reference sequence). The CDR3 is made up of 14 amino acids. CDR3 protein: CASSLTGAAYEQYF. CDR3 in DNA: TGTGCCAGCAGCTTGACAGGGGCGGCGTACGAGCAGTACTTC.

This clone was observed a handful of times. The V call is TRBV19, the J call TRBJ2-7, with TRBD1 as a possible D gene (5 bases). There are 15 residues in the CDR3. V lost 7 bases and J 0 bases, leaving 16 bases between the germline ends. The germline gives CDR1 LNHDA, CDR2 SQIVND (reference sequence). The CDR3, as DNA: TGTGCCAGTACCCCAGGGATTACAAGCTCCTACGAGCAGTACTTC. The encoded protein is CASTPGITSSYEQYF.

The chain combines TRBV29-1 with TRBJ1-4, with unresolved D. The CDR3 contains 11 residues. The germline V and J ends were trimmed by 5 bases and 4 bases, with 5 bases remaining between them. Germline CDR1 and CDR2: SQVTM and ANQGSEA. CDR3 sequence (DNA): TGCAGCGTTCCAGTTAATGAAAAACTGTTTTTT. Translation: CSVPVNEKLFF.

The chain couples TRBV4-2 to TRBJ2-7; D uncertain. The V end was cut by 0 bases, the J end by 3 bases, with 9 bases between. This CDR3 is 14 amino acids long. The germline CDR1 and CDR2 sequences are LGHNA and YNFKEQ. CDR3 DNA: TGTGCCAGCAGCCAAGAAAGCCTAGACTACGAGCAGTACTTC. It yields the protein CASSQESLDYEQYF.

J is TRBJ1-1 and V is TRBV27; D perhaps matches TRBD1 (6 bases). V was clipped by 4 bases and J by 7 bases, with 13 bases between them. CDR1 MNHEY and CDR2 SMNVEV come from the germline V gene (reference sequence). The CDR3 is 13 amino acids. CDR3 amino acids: CASSSTGNIEAFF. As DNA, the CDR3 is TGTGCCAGCAGTTCAACAGGGAATATTGAAGCTTTCTTT.

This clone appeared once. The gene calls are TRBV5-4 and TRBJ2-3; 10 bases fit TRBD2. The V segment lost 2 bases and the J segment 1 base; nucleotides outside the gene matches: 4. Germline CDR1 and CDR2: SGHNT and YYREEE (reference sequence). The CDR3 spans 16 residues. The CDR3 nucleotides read TGTGCCAGCAGCTTCCTAGCGGGAGAAGGCACAGATACGCAGTATTTT. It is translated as CASSFLAGEGTDTQYF.

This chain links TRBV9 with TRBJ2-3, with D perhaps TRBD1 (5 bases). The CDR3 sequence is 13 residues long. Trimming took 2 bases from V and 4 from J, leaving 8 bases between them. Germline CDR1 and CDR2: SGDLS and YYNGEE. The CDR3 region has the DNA TGTGCCAGCAGCGTGGGGCGATCAGATACGCAGTATTTT. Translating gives CASSVGRSDTQYF.

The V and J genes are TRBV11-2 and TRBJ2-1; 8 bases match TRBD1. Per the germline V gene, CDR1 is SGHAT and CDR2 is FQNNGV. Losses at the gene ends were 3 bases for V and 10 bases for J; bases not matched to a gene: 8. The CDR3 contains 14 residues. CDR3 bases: TGTGCCAGCAGCTTGCGCAGGGGGCTCCAGGAGCAGTTCTTC. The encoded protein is CASSLRRGLQEQFF.

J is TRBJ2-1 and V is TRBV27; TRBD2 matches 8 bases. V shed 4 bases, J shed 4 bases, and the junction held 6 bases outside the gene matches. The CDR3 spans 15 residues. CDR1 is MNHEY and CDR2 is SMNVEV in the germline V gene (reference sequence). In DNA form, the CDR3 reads TGTGCCAGCAGTTCCTCAGCGGGAGCGTACAATGAGCAGTTCTTC. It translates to CASSSSAGAYNEQFF.

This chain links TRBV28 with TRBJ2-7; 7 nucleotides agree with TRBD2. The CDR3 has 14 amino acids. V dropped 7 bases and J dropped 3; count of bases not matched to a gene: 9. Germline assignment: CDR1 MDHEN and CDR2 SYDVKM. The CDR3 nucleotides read TGTGCCAGCACCCCCGGGGGGACCCTCTACGAGCAGTACTTC. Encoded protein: CASTPGGTLYEQYF.

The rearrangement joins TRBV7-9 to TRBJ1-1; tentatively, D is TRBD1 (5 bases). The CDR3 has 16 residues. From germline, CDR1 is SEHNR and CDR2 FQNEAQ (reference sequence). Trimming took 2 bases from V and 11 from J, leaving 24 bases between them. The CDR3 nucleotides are TGTGCCAGCAGCTTATCTTCGGGGAGGAAGCACTGGGGGGCTTTCTTT. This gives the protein CASSLSSGRKHWGAFF. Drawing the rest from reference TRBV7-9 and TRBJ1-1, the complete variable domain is DTGVSQNPRHKITKRGQNVTFRCDPISEHNRLYWYRQTLGQGPEFLTYFQNEAQLEKSRLLSDRFSAERPKGSFSTLEIQRTEQGDSAMYLCASSLSSGRKHWGAFFGQGTRLTVV.

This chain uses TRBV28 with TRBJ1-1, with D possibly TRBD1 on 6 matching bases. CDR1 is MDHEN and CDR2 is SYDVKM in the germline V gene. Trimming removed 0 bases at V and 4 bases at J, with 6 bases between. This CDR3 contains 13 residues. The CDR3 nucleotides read TGTGCCAGCAGTTTATGGGGGGCCACTGAAGCTTTCTTT. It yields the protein CASSLWGATEAFF.

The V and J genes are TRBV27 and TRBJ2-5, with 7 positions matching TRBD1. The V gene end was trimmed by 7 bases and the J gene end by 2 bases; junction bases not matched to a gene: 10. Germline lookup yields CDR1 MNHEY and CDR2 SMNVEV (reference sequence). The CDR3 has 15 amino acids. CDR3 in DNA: TGTGCCAGCATGGAGATAGGGACAGCACAAGAGACCCAGTACTTC. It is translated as CASMEIGTAQETQYF.

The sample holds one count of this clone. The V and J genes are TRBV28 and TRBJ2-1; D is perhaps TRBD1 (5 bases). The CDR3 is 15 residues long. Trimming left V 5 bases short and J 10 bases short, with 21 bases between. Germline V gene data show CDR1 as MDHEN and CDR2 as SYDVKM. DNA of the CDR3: TGTGCCAGCAGTCCCCCCCTGACTGGGGCAGGGGAGCAGTTCTTC. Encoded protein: CASSPPLTGAGEQFF.

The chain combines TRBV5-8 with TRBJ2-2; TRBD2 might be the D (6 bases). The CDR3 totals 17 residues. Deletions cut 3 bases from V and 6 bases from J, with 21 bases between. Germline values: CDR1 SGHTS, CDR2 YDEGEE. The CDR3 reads CASSWDDPAGWAGELFF. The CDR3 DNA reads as TGTGCCAGCAGCTGGGACGATCCGGCGGGGTGGGCCGGGGAGCTGTTTTTT. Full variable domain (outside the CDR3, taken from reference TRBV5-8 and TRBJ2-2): EAGVTQSPTHLIKTRGQQATLRCSPISGHTSVYWYQQALGLGLQFLLWYDEGEERNRGNFPPRFSGRQFPNYSSELNVNALELEDSALYLCASSWDDPAGWAGELFFGEGSRLTVL.

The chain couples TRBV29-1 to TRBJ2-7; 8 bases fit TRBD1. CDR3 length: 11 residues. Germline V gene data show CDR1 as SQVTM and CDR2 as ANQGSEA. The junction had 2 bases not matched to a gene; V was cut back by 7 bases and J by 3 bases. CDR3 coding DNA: TGCAGCGCCGGGACAGGCTACGAGCAGTACTTC. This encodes CSAGTGYEQYF.